This T cell receptor (beta chain) was recorded in a study of T cells in Graves' hyperthyroidism and ophthalmopathy. Amplified regions were TCR beta CDR3 sequences from RNA transcripts. A set of HTBI primers served as the primers for a first-round RT-PCR of the TCR CDR3. One entry per CDR3 protein results from TCRdb running MiXCR on the multiplex PCR reads. In the table there are around 250,000 distinct CDR3 sequences, over 20% of which are singletons. Per germline, CDR1 SNHLY and CDR2 FYNNEI. V was pared by 7 bases and J by 7 bases, with 11 bases of the junction left unmatched. There are 16 residues in the CDR3. In its sample, this clonotype was seen many times.

The TCR was taken from a woman aged 40 to 50 with Graves' ophthalmopathy. Sequencing used blood. The V gene is TRBV2, the J gene TRBJ2-2; 11 nucleotides align to TRBD2. CDR3: CASTPGSGRVSGELFF. CDR3 bases: TGTGCCAGCACCCCCGGTAGCGGGAGGGTTAGCGGGGAGCTGTTTTTT.